Detailed here is one T cell receptor beta chain. Its antigen remains unidentified. The data belong to a study of metastatic and nonmetastatic thyroid tumors. Whole-study findings and limits: Versus benign nodules, malignant thyroid tumors reportedly had significantly higher TCR beta diversity, in blood and tumor.

The CDR3 consists of 14 residues. V was pared by 7 bases and J by 2 bases, with 8 bases of the junction left unmatched. The germline V gene encodes CDR1 SGHTA and CDR2 FQGNSA. Original methodology: Variation in CDR3 across clinicopathological groups served as the basis for constructing a distant-metastasis classifier in papillary thyroid cancer. MiXCR was used by TCRdb to re-call the PCR reads. The V and J calls come from TCRdb's annotation, not from the publication. The sample contains approximately 20,000 clones, under 45% of which appear only once. Ahead of thyroid surgery, no patient had received treatment of any kind.

The clonotype comes from a female donor with papillary thyroid cancer or a benign thyroid nodule (not recorded which). Some clones in this sample may be carry-over from other donors' samples. This chain connects TRBV7-2 to TRBJ2-7; 7 bases agree with TRBD2. The sample taken for sequencing was tumor tissue. CDR3 DNA sequence: TGTGCCAGCACCCATGCTAGCGGAACCTACGAGCAGTACTTC. Encoded protein: CASTHASGTYEQYF.